These 15 T cell receptor beta chains were sequenced from one sample in a study of CD8+ T cells in alopecia areata. Sequencing relied on a cDNA template that was reverse transcribed from extracted RNA. Profiled with immunoSEQ multiplex PCR; TCRdb holds only in-frame clones, not every one. In the table there are approximately 280,000 clones, roughly 50% of which are singletons. Treatment noted: oral pan-JAK inhibitor, 5-10 mg twice daily. Sequenced material: CD4+ T cells sorted from blood, taken at week 24, from a patient treated with tofacitinib. All receptors come from a human donor with alopecia areata.

This chain joins TRBV5-4 and TRBJ2-7; possibly TRBD1 or TRBD2 for D (5 bases each). Germline lookup yields CDR1 SGHNT and CDR2 YYREEE (reference sequence). Deletions cut 7 bases from V and 2 bases from J, with 10 bases between. The CDR3 is made up of 12 amino acids. CDR3 sequence reads: CASGDGAYEQYF. The CDR3 bases are TGTGCCAGCGGGGACGGGGCCTACGAGCAGTACTTC. The variable domain in full, completed from reference TRBV5-4 and TRBJ2-7, reads ETGVTQSPTHLIKTRGQQVTLRCSSQSGHNTVSWYQQALGQGPQFIFQYYREEENGRGNFPPRFSGLQFPNYSSELNVNALELDDSALYLCASGDGAYEQYFGPGTRLTVT.

This clone was seen only a few times. The chain links TRBV28 to TRBJ2-5, with D uncertain. Trimming took off 1 base at V and 6 bases at J, with 12 bases between the two ends. Germline V gene sequence: CDR1 MDHEN, CDR2 SYDVKM. This CDR3 contains 14 residues. The CDR3 DNA follows: TGTGCCAGCAGTTTATCCACGGTGTTAAAGACCCAGTACTTC. Translation: CASSLSTVLKTQYF.

The chain employs TRBV30 and TRBJ2-1; 11 bases are shared with TRBD1. Per the germline V gene, CDR1 is GTSNPN and CDR2 is SVGIG (reference sequence). This CDR3 region has 13 residues. With 5 bases clipped from V and 6 bases from J, the junction kept 3 bases outside the gene matches. The DNA for the CDR3 is TGTGCCTGGCTGGGGACAGGGGGCAATGAGCAGTTCTTC. It codes for CAWLGTGGNEQFF.

The chain employs TRBV6-5 and TRBJ2-5; 11 bases align to TRBD2. V lost 5 bases to trimming and J lost 3 bases; unmatched junction nucleotides: 5. Germline assignment: CDR1 MNHEY and CDR2 SVGAGI. The CDR3 sequence is 15 residues long. The CDR3 DNA reads as TGTGCCAGCAGTGGTAGCGGGGGGGTTAAAGAGACCCAGTACTTC. Translated, it gives CASSGSGGVKETQYF.

The CDR3 loop is CSVGDRGRETQYF. The CDR3 DNA is TGCAGCGTTGGGGACAGGGGTCGTGAGACCCAGTACTTC. This rearrangement joins TRBV29-1 to TRBJ2-5, with 10 bases aligning to TRBD1. The J segment lost 5 bases and the V segment lost 4 bases, leaving 4 bases of the junction unmatched. The CDR3 is 13 residues long. Germline CDR1 reads SQVTM; CDR2 reads ANQGSEA.

Concerning this clone itself: One end of the junction is discordant with germline, which a read error may explain. The chain carries TRBV6-5 and TRBJ2-7; D is undetermined. CDR1 is MNHEY, CDR2 SVGAGI, per germline. This CDR3 spans 11 amino acids. Here the CDR3 reads CASSYSRFVSF. The CDR3 DNA sequence: TGTGCCAGCAGTTACTCGAGGTTCGTGTCCTTC.

This clone was detected a few times. The gene calls are TRBV15 and TRBJ2-5; no firm D call. Per germline, CDR1 LNHNV and CDR2 YYDKDF (reference sequence). Trimming took 5 bases from V and 5 from J, leaving 9 bases between them. The CDR3 spans 12 residues. This CDR3 is CATSGLGETQYF. In DNA, the CDR3 is TGTGCCACCAGCGGGCTAGGGGAGACCCAGTACTTC.

The rearrangement joins TRBV15 to TRBJ2-6, with D hard to call. V was shortened by 3 bases and J by 6 bases, with 6 bases between the two germline ends. This CDR3 region has 13 residues. CDR1 LNHNV and CDR2 YYDKDF come from the germline V gene (reference sequence). CDR3 DNA: TGTGCCACCAGCAGCGCCCCGGCCAACGTCCTGACTTTC. Amino acids: CATSSAPANVLTF.

The V and J genes are TRBV7-2 and TRBJ2-5; D unresolved. Germline CDR1 SGHTA, CDR2 FQGNSA. V lost 4 bases to trimming and J lost 12 bases, with 15 bases between them. The CDR3 contains 12 residues. The CDR3 loop reads CASSSSRVLEYF. The CDR3 region has the DNA TGTGCCAGCAGCTCGTCAAGGGTTCTGGAGTACTTC.

The V and J genes are TRBV7-2 and TRBJ2-4; TRBD2 agrees at 8 bases. Germline loops: CDR1 SGHTA, CDR2 FQGNSA. CDR3 length equals 18 residues. V shed 0 bases, J shed 0 bases, and the junction held 7 bases outside the gene matches. The CDR3: CASSLAISGDVAKNIQYF. The CDR3, as DNA: TGTGCCAGCAGCTTAGCCATTAGCGGGGACGTAGCCAAAAACATTCAGTACTTC.

This clone was seen a few times. The J gene is TRBJ1-2, the V gene TRBV29-1, with TRBD1 matching over 9 bases. The CDR3 has 12 amino acids. Germline V lookup: CDR1 SQVTM, CDR2 ANQGSEA. V gave up 4 bases and J gave up 6 bases; unmatched junction bases: 3. The CDR3 nucleotides are TGCAGCGTTGCCGACAGGGGGGATGGCTACACCTTC. The encoded protein is CSVADRGDGYTF.

The J gene is TRBJ2-1, the V gene TRBV28, with TRBD2 matching 7 bases. The CDR3 runs to 12 residues. Unmatched junction bases numbered 1, after V lost 0 bases and J lost 11 bases. Per the germline V gene, CDR1 is MDHEN and CDR2 is SYDVKM. The CDR3 is CASSLWGGKQFF. The CDR3 DNA is TGTGCCAGCAGTTTATGGGGAGGGAAGCAGTTCTTC.

This chain uses TRBV20-1 with TRBJ2-1; D is ambiguous. The CDR3 consists of 11 residues. The germline V and J ends were trimmed by 4 bases and 9 bases, with 10 bases remaining between them. CDR1 and CDR2 from the germline V gene are DFQATT and SNEGSKA (reference sequence). The CDR3 is CSATGGREQFF. CDR3 coding DNA: TGCAGTGCTACGGGTGGTCGTGAGCAGTTCTTC.

As DNA, the CDR3 is TGTGCCACCAGCAGTGGGGGCCGGACAGATACGCAGTATTTT. Protein: CATSSGGRTDTQYF. V usage is TRBV15 and J usage is TRBJ2-3, with D maybe TRBD1 (6 bases). CDR1 LNHNV and CDR2 YYDKDF come from the germline V gene (reference sequence). Trimming took 3 bases from V and 3 from J, leaving 10 bases between them. The length of the CDR3 is 14 residues.

V is TRBV11-2 and J is TRBJ2-1; TRBD1 matches at 7 bases. The V gene end was trimmed by 2 bases and the J gene end by 4 bases; junction bases not matched to a gene: 2. From germline, CDR1 is SGHAT and CDR2 FQNNGV. This CDR3 has 14 residues. The CDR3 sequence is CASSLWDSYNEQFF. CDR3 in DNA: TGTGCCAGCAGCTTATGGGACAGTTACAATGAGCAGTTCTTC.